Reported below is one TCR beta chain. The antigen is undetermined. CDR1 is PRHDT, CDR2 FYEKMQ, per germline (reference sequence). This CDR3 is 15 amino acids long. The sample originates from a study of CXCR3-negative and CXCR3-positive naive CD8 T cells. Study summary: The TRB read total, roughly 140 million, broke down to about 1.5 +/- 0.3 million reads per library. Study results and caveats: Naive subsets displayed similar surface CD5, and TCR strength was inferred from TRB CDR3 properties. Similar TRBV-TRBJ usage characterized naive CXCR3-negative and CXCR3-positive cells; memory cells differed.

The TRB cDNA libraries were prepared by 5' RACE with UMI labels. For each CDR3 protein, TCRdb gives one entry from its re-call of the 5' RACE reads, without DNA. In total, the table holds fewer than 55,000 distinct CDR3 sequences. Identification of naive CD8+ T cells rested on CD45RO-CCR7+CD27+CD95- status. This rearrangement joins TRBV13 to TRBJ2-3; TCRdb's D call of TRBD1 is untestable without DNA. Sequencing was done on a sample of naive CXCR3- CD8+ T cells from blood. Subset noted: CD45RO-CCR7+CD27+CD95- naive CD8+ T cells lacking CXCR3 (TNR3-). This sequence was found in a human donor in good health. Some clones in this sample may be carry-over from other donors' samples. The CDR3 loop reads CASSPRDSLTETQYF.